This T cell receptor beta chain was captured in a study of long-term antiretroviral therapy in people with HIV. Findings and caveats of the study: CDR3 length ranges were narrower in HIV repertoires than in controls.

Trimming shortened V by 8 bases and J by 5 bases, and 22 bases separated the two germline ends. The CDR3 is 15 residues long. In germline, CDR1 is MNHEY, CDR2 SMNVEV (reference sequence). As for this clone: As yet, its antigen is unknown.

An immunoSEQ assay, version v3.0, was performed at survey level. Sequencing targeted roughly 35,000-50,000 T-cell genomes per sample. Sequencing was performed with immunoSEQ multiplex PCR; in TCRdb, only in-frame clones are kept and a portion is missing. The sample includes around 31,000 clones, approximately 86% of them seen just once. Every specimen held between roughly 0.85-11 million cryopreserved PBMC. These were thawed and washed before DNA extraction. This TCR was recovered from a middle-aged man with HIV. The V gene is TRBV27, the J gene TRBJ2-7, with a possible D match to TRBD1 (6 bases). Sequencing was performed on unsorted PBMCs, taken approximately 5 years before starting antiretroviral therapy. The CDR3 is CASGLHFRGGHEQYF. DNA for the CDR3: TGTGCCAGCGGCCTTCACTTCAGGGGCGGCCACGAGCAGTACTTC.